This T cell receptor (beta chain) was documented in a study of cytomegalovirus exposure and HLA in healthy donors (dated by TCRdb to about 2017). For context, the study as a whole: According to a later analysis, the approximately 130 validation repertoires were produced on the same platform as the 666 repertoires of the first cohort. To predict cytomegalovirus infection status, the study brought together high-throughput TCR immunosequencing, statistical association of individual TCRs with disease status, and machine learning. Along with the approximately 600-subject first cohort, a separate validation cohort of over 90 different subjects was used. The study aimed to test whether signatures of past pathogen exposure could be identified by cataloging public T cell receptors. Beyond this particular receptor, the publication reports: A later analysis found that TCRs clustered in the first cohort also tended to co-occur in the roughly 110 validation repertoires, with about 94% of cluster scores above 0. Cytomegalovirus status was reported to be diagnosed by the classifier with high specificity and sensitivity in both the original and validation cohorts. The authors suggested that the approach could potentially be generalized to other disease states and immunological phenotypes. Across donors, most TCR sequences were observed very rarely, whereas some public TCRs were present in many individuals. The validation cohort had no HLA typing available for a later analysis, so co-occurrence within that cohort was assessed over all 120 or so repertoires. In vitro tests confirmed that a few of the cytomegalovirus-associated TCR beta chains recognize cytomegalovirus antigens. In the study, around 150 TCR beta chains were listed as associated with cytomegalovirus.

The library came from the immunoSEQ multiplex PCR assay. The study's own analysis went as follows. A statistical classification framework was developed to diagnose cytomegalovirus status using the catalog of TCR beta chain sequences. Entries here come from immuneACCESS through TCRdb and include only in-frame sequences with V and J called. Some clones fail to appear in such tables; in the studies checked, an unresolved V gene covers under half of the shortfall, and the cause of the remainder is unknown. V and J calls and clone size are copied from that table; D and trimming were computed from the DNA. This sample lists under 100,000 clones; roughly 97% were detected once. The top ten clones comprise over 0.7% of the sample. To note about this clone: Its antigen is still unknown. Per-nucleotide qualities are absent, and no much larger clonotype sits a single base away.

Inclusive of the bounding cysteine and phenylalanine, the CDR3 is 12 residues long. Only the CDR3 DNA stays, 36 bases, in frame from base 1. The germline V gene yields SGHTA for CDR1 and FQGNSA for CDR2. Clipping removes 5 bases from V and 7 bases from J, with 4 as the unmatched junction base count. Donors formed part of the validation cohort, which comprised about 130 subjects and was distinct from the first cohort of fewer than 750 subjects. This clonotype was obtained from a man younger than 30 in good health and CMV-seronegative. The sequenced sample consisted of PBMCs. This receptor chain uses TRBV7-2 and TRBJ1-1, with 7 middle bases fitting TRBD1. The sequenced DNA is TGTGCCAGCAGCCAGGGGACAGATGAAGCTTTCTTT. This encodes CASSQGTDEAFF.